This passage covers 3 T cell receptor beta chains from one sample sequenced in a study of CD4+ T cells in melanoma. The method was immunoSEQ multiplex PCR; TCRdb's version includes in-frame clones alone and lacks a portion of them. The sample carries roughly 150,000 clones, roughly 91% recorded once. These receptors originate from a human donor with melanoma.

This clone was detected a few times. CDR3 sequence: CASRNNRDTEAFF. CDR3 nucleotides: TGTGCCAGCAGGAATAACAGGGACACTGAAGCTTTCTTT. J is TRBJ1-1 and V is TRBV7-8; tentative D call: TRBD1 (6 bases). Trimming left V 6 bases short and J 3 bases short, with 11 bases between. Germline V gene data show CDR1 as SGHVS and CDR2 as FQNEAQ. CDR3 length: 13 amino acids.

V usage is TRBV5-1 and J usage is TRBJ2-3; 13 bases align to TRBD2. CDR1 is SGHRS, CDR2 YFSETQ, per germline. The CDR3 has 15 residues. J lost 5 bases, V lost 3 bases, and 3 bases had no gene match. In DNA form, the CDR3 reads TGCGCCAGCAGCTCCTGGACTAGCGGGGGAGATACGCAGTATTTT. Its translation: CASSSWTSGGDTQYF.

This clone was seen once. The chain uses TRBV11-2 and TRBJ1-5; no reliable D call. V dropped 0 bases and J dropped 0 bases, with 12 bases sitting between them. The CDR3 spans 17 residues. Germline loops: CDR1 SGHAT, CDR2 FQNNGV. DNA for the CDR3: TGTGCCAGCAGCTTAGACCTCACGAACCCTAGCAATCAGCCCCAGCATTTT. It encodes CASSLDLTNPSNQPQHF.